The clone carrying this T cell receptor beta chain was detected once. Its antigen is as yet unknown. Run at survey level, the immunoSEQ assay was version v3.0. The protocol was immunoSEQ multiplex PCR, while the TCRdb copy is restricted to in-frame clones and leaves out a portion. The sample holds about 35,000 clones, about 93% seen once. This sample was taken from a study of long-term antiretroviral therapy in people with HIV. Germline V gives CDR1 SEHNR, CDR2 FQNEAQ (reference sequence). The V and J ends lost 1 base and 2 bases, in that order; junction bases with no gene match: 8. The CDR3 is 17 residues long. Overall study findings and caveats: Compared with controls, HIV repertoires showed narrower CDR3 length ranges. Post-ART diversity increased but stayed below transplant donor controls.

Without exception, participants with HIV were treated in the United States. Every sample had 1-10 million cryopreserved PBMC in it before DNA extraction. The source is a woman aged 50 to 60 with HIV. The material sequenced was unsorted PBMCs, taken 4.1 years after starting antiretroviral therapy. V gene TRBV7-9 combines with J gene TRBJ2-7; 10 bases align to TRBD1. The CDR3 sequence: CASSLDDAGTGAYEQYF. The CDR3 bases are TGTGCCAGCAGCTTAGATGATGCAGGGACAGGGGCCTACGAGCAGTACTTC.